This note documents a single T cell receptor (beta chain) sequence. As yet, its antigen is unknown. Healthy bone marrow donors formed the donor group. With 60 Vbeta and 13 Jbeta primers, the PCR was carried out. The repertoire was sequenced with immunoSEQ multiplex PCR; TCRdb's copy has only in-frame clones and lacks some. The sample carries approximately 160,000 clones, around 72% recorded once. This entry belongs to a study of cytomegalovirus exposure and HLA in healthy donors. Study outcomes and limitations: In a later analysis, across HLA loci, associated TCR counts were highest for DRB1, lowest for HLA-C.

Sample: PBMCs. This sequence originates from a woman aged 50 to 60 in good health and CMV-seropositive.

The CDR3 spells CASSLGASGRTDTQYF. The CDR3 nucleotides are TGTGCCAGCAGCTTAGGGGCTAGCGGGAGAACAGATACGCAGTATTTT. The genes are TRBV7-2 and TRBJ2-3; 10 bases are shared with TRBD2. There are 16 residues in the CDR3. CDR1 is SGHTA and CDR2 is FQGNSA in the germline V gene. V dropped 1 base and J dropped 3; count of bases not matched to a gene: 4.